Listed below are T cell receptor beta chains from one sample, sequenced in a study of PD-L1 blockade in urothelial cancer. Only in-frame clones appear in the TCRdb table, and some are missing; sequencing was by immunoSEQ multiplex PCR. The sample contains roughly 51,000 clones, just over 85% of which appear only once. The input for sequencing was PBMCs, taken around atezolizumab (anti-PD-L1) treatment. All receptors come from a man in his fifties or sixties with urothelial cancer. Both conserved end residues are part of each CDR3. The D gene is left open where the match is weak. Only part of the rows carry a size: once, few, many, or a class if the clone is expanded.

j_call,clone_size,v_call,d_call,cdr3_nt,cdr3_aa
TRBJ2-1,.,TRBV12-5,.,TGTGCTAGTGGTCCTCTCGGGCTAGCGCCAATCTTC,CASGPLGLAPIF
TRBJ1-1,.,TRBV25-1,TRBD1,TGTGCCAGCAGTGATCCCGGGACAGGGGATACTGAAGCTTTCTTT,CASSDPGTGDTEAFF
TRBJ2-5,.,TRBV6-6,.,TGTGCCAGCAGTTACGACTCTTCGAAAGAGACCCAGTACTTC,CASSYDSSKETQYF
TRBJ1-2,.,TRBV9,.,TGTGCCAGCAGCGTAGATGCGGGAGTCGTGAACGGCTACACCTTC,CASSVDAGVVNGYTF
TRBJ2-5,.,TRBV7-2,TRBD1,TGTGCCAGCAGCATCCTCGGGACAGAACAAGAGACCCAGTACTTC,CASSILGTEQETQYF
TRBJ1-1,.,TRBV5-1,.,TGCGCCAGCAGCTTGTACCTCGGGAACACTGAAGCTTTCTTT,CASSLYLGNTEAFF
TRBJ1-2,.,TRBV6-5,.,TGTGCCAGCAGTCCCCGCCGGCGGGCTGGCTACACCTTC,CASSPRRRAGYTF
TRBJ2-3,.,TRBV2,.,TGTGCCAGCACCAGGGCGGGAAATACGCAGTATTTT,CASTRAGNTQYF
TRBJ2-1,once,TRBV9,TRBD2,TGTGCCAGCAGCGTAGGCGGGGGCTCCTACAATGAGCAGTTCTTC,CASSVGGGSYNEQFF
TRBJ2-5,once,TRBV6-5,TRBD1,TGTGCCAGCAGTTACGACAGGGTAATAGAGACCCAGTACTTC,CASSYDRVIETQYF
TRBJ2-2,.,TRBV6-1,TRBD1,TGTGCCAGCAGTGCCCCTTGGGGACAGGGCCGATTCGGGGAGCTGTTTTTT,CASSAPWGQGRFGELFF
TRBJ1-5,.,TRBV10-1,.,TGCGCCAGCAGTGAGAACGTCGGTCAGCCCCAGCATTTT,CASSENVGQPQHF
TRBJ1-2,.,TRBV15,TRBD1,TGTGCCACCAGCAGAGGAGGGACAGGGGGCGGCTACACCTTC,CATSRGGTGGGYTF
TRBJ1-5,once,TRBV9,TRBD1,TGTGCCAGCAGCGTAGCCGACAGGGGGGTACAGCCCCAGCATTTT,CASSVADRGVQPQHF
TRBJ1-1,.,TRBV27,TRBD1,TGTGCCAGCAGTTTGCACAGGGGCACTGAAGCTTTCTTT,CASSLHRGTEAFF
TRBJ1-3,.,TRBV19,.,TGTGCCAGTAGTATAGACGGTGGAGGAGGAAACACCATATATTTT,CASSIDGGGGNTIYF
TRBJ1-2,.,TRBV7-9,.,TGTGCCAGCAGCTTACTTACAGGGAGCCCTAAGAACTATGGCTACACCTTC,CASSLLTGSPKNYGYTF
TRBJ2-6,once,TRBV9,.,TGTGCCAGCAGCAAGGAGACAGTCTCCGCTGGGGCCAACGTCCTGACTTTC,CASSKETVSAGANVLTF
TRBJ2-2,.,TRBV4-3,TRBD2,TGCGCCAGCAGCCAATCTGGGGTAGCGGGAGACCTAAACACCGGGGAGCTGTTTTTT,CASSQSGVAGDLNTGELFF
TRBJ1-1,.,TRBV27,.,TGTGCCAGCAGTTTATCAAAGCTGTTACATCAGGAGAACACTGAAGCTTTCTTT,CASSLSKLLHQENTEAFF
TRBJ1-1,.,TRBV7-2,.,TGTGCCAGCAGCTTAGCCATGGGCGACACTGAAGCTTTCTTT,CASSLAMGDTEAFF
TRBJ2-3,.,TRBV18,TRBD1,TGTGCCAGCTCACCATTGGGGACAGGGAACACAGATACGCAGTATTTT,CASSPLGTGNTDTQYF
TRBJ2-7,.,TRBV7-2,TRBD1,TGTGCCAGCAGCAGGACAGGGGGCAACTACGAGCAGTACTTC,CASSRTGGNYEQYF
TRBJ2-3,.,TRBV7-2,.,TGTGCCAGCAGTTTTGGGAGAGAGAGCACAGATACGCAGTATTTT,CASSFGRESTDTQYF
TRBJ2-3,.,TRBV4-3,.,TGCGCCAGCAGCCAAGAGACAGGTGGGACAGATACGCAGTATTTT,CASSQETGGTDTQYF
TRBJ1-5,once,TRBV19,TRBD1,TGTGCCAGTAGTATTCACAGGGGGGCGCAGGGCAATCAGCCCCAGCATTTT,CASSIHRGAQGNQPQHF
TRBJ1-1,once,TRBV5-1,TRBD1,TGCGCCAGCAGCTCCGGTCTACAGGGGCCGTTTTTCACTGAAGCTTTCTTT,CASSSGLQGPFFTEAFF
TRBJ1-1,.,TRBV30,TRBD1,TGTGCCTGGAGTGCCTCAGGGGGCGCGAACACTGAAGCTTTCTTT,CAWSASGGANTEAFF
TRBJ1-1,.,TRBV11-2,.,TGTGCCAGCAGCTACCGACCGGGGAACACTGAAGCTTTCTTT,CASSYRPGNTEAFF
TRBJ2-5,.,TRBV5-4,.,TGTGCCAGCAGCCGAGGGCAAGAGACCCAGTACTTC,CASSRGQETQYF
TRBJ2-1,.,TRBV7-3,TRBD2,TGTGCCAGCAGCTATAGCGGGGGGCCCTACAATGAGCAGTTCTTC,CASSYSGGPYNEQFF
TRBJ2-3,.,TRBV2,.,TGTGCCAGCAGTGAAGCGGGGCGGAACACAGATACGCAGTATTTT,CASSEAGRNTDTQYF
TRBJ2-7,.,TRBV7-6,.,TGTGCCAGCAGCTTAGAAGGGGGCTCCTACGAGCAGTACTTC,CASSLEGGSYEQYF
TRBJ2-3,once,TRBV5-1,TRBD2,TGCGCCAGCAGCTTGGCTAGCGGACTAACAGATACGCAGTATTTT,CASSLASGLTDTQYF
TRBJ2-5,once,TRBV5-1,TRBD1,TGCGCCAGCAGCCCTCAGGGGGCGGGAGAGACCCAGTACTTC,CASSPQGAGETQYF
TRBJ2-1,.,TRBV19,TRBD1,TGTGCCAGTAGACCGACAGGGGGGTACAATGAGCAGTTCTTC,CASRPTGGYNEQFF
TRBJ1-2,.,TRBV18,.,TGTGCCAGCTCACCACCATCCCAATTTAACTATGGCTACACCTTC,CASSPPSQFNYGYTF
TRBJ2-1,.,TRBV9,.,TGTGCCAGCAGCGTAGACTATGAGCAGTTCTTC,CASSVDYEQFF
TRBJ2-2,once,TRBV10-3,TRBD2,TGTGCCATCAGCTTCGGGGGGGACACCGGGGAGCTGTTTTTT,CAISFGGDTGELFF
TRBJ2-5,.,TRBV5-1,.,TGCGCCAGCAGCTTTGGAGGGACAGTACGAGAGACCCAGTACTTC,CASSFGGTVRETQYF
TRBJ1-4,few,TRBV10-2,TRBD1,TGCGCCAGCGGAGACAGGGAGAATGAAAAACTGTTTTTT,CASGDRENEKLFF